These 5 T cell receptor beta chains originate from one sample sequenced in a study of blood T cell dynamics during melanoma immunotherapy (dated by TCRdb to about 2020). Library preparation used the immunoSEQ multiplex PCR assay. TCRdb took over this immuneACCESS table, retaining in-frame rearrangements with V and J assigned. Such tables are incomplete; in checked studies, under half of the missing clones stem from an unresolved V gene, and the remainder is unexplained. Here the sample has some 14,000 clones; 70% to 90% occur a single time. 4% to 5.5% of the sample is held by the ten biggest clonotypes. What the time point label conveys for this sample: week 3, after first cycle of checkpoint inhibitor. Sequencing was performed on blood, taken from a patient treated with checkpoint blockade. These receptors were taken from a human donor with melanoma.

The chain joins TRBV4-1 to TRBJ2-3; maybe TRBD1 (6 bases). Trimming removed 2 bases at V and 5 bases at J, with 11 bases between. There are 14 residues in the CDR3. Germline assignment: CDR1 MGHRA and CDR2 YSYEKL. The chain's CDR3 is CASSQTGTRDTQYF. The CDR3 region has the DNA TGCGCCAGCAGCCAAACCGGGACACGAGATACGCAGTATTTT.

The chain carries TRBV4-3 and TRBJ1-2; D is possibly TRBD1 (5 bases). Germline V gene data show CDR1 as LGHNA and CDR2 as YSLEER. Trimming took off 1 base at V and 6 bases at J, with 9 bases between the two ends. This CDR3 is built from 13 residues. DNA of the CDR3: TGCGCCAGCAGCCAAGTGGGGGGGGATGGCTACACCTTC. It encodes CASSQVGGDGYTF.

The V gene is TRBV7-9, the J gene TRBJ2-7, with a weak D call TRBD1 (6 bases). V lost 4 bases to trimming and J lost 4 bases, with 11 bases between them. Per the germline V gene, CDR1 is SEHNR and CDR2 is FQNEAQ (reference sequence). The CDR3 is 13 residues long. DNA for the CDR3: TGTGCCAGCAGCTCCAAGGACAGATACGAGCAGTACTTC. Protein: CASSSKDRYEQYF.

V gene TRBV18 combines with J gene TRBJ2-5; TRBD1 is a possible D gene (6 bases). The CDR3 spans 15 residues. Trimming took off 3 bases at V and 5 bases at J, with 16 bases between the two ends. CDR1 and CDR2 from the germline V gene are KGHSH and LQKENI. Here the CDR3 DNA reads TGTGCCAGCTCACCGGACAGATCCCTCGGGGAGACCCAGTACTTC. This gives the protein CASSPDRSLGETQYF.

This sequence joins TRBV28 and TRBJ2-4, with D tentatively TRBD2 (5 bases). CDR3 size: 13 residues. Deletions cut 5 bases from V and 7 bases from J, with 12 bases between. From germline, CDR1 is MDHEN and CDR2 SYDVKM. The CDR3 nucleotides read TGTGCCAGCAGTGAGGGTCGGGGTAACATTCAGTACTTC. This translates into CASSEGRGNIQYF.